This T cell receptor beta chain was obtained from a study of T cell repertoires in cytomegalovirus infection. The CDR3 is 14 residues long. From germline, CDR1 is LNHDA and CDR2 SQIVND (reference sequence). V shed 4 bases, J shed 5 bases, and the junction held 6 bases outside the gene matches. Using its own MiXCR run on the reads, TCRdb lists one record per CDR3 protein. The sample shows some 700,000 distinct CDR3 sequences, approximately 34% of them seen only once. Study findings and constraints: There were carriers of CMV plus the relevant HLA, and cumulative public TCR beta family frequency identified them. CMV-specific HLA-C-restricted TCR beta clonotypes dominated the ex vivo response.

A remark on this clonotype: Antigen: not known.

This TCR came from a human donor in good health (CMV status not recorded). Some clones in this sample may be carry-over from other donors' samples. The specimen sequenced was PBMCs. The chain couples TRBV19 to TRBJ1-1; 8 bases map to TRBD1. Here the CDR3 DNA reads TGTGCCAGTAGTACAGGGGGCTCGGAGACTGAAGCTTTCTTT. Encoded protein: CASSTGGSETEAFF.